A single sample is the source of the 22 T cell receptor beta chains below, sequenced in a study of human T cells and chemical hapten exposure. The sample's time point: pre-sensitization, week 0. Treatment specified: therapeutic diphenylcyclopropenone sensitization with weekly scalp DPC. TCRdb redid the calling of the RACE reads with MiXCR, one entry per CDR3 protein. The sample carries around 100,000 distinct CDR3 sequences, under 14% recorded once. Source: whole blood, taken in connection with sensitization to the hapten diphenylcyclopropenone (DPC). The origin of the receptors is a woman aged 55-69 years with alopecia areata. Some clones in this sample may be carry-over from other donors' samples.

Many counts were recorded for this clonotype. This sequence joins TRBV5-4 and TRBJ2-7, with 9 bases that match TRBD2. Germline assignment: CDR1 SGHNT and CDR2 YYREEE (reference sequence). This CDR3 has 15 amino acids. The trim removed 0 bases at V and 4 bases at J, leaving 5 bases unmatched. CDR3 sequence: CASSLGGTSRYEQYF. The DNA for the CDR3 is TGTGCCAGCAGCTTGGGTGGGACTAGCAGATACGAGCAGTACTTC.

This clonotype was seen ten or more times. V gene TRBV27 combines with J gene TRBJ1-5, with 9 bases lining up with TRBD1. The ends lost 6 bases at V and 6 bases at J; junction bases unmatched: 3. This CDR3 comprises 13 residues. Germline assignment: CDR1 MNHEY and CDR2 SMNVEV (reference sequence). CDR3 residues: CASSRDRAQPQHF. DNA for the CDR3: TGTGCCAGCAGCCGGGACAGGGCTCAGCCCCAGCATTTT.

Concerning this clonotype: With a much larger clone just one base away, this may be a read error. The chain couples TRBV3-1 to TRBJ2-2; no definite D call. The germline CDR1 and CDR2 sequences are LGHDT and YNNKEL (reference sequence). Trimming removed 5 bases at V and 3 bases at J, with 1 base between. The CDR3 loop spans 11 amino acids. Here the CDR3 reads CASSYTGELFF. Written as DNA, the CDR3 is TGTGCCAGCAGCTACACCGGGGAGCTGTTTTTT.

In its sample, this clonotype was seen many times. V gene TRBV12-3 or TRBV12-4 combines with J gene TRBJ2-5; perhaps TRBD2 as D (6 bases). Deletions cut 7 bases from V and 2 bases from J, with 11 bases between. The CDR3 length is 13 residues. CDR3 protein: CASTRDSQETQYF. The CDR3 DNA follows: TGTGCCAGCACCCGGGACTCTCAAGAGACCCAGTACTTC.

Only a few counts were recorded for this clonotype. The rearrangement uses TRBV20-1 and TRBJ2-7; D not certain. Germline CDR1 is DFQATT and CDR2 is SNEGSKA (reference sequence). CDR3 size: 15 residues. V gave up 0 bases and J gave up 2 bases, with 14 bases separating them. The CDR3 loop reads CSARDLRQDPYEQYF. CDR3 coding DNA: TGCAGTGCTAGAGATTTGAGGCAGGACCCCTACGAGCAGTACTTC.

This clonotype was observed many times. The chain couples TRBV7-9 to TRBJ1-2; D is undetermined. CDR1 and CDR2 from the germline V gene are SEHNR and FQNEAQ (reference sequence). Trimming shortened V by 1 base and J by 3 bases, and 9 bases separated the two germline ends. The CDR3 contains 14 residues. This CDR3 is CASSLGAAHYGYTF. CDR3 DNA: TGTGCCAGCAGCTTAGGGGCGGCGCACTATGGCTACACCTTC.

The gene calls are TRBV12-3 or TRBV12-4 and TRBJ1-1, with a weak D call TRBD1 (6 bases). V was pared by 4 bases and J by 1 base, with 10 bases between. The CDR3 has 14 amino acids. CDR3 bases: TGTGCCAGCAGTTCCTGGACAGCGAACACTGAAGCTTTCTTT. Its protein is CASSSWTANTEAFF.

This clonotype came up a few times. The V call is TRBV19, the J call TRBJ1-5; weak D call: TRBD1 (6 bases). This CDR3 has 16 amino acids. From germline, CDR1 is LNHDA and CDR2 SQIVND (reference sequence). V dropped 5 bases and J dropped 0 bases, with 14 bases sitting between them. Written as DNA, the CDR3 is TGTGCCAGTAGTTCACCGGGACAAGCTAGCAATCAGCCCCAGCATTTT. Residues: CASSSPGQASNQPQHF.

The chain combines TRBV18 with TRBJ1-3; TRBD1 is a possible D gene (5 bases). Trimming shortened V by 10 bases and J by 0 bases, and 16 bases separated the two germline ends. The germline gives CDR1 KGHSH, CDR2 LQKENI. This CDR3 comprises 15 residues. CDR3 DNA: TGTGCCATCCCTCTCGACAGCAGCTCTGGAAACACCATATATTTT. Its protein is CAIPLDSSSGNTIYF. Supplemented by reference TRBV18 and TRBJ1-3, the full variable domain reads NAGVMQNPRHLVRRRGQEARLRCSPMKGHSHVYWYRQLPEEGLKFMVYLQKENIIDESGMPKERFSAEFPKEGPSILRIQQVVRGDSAAYFCAIPLDSSSGNTIYFGEGSWLTVV.

This clonotype occurred many times. The rearrangement links TRBV3-1 to TRBJ1-2, with no clear D. The CDR3 is 15 residues long. The germline V gene has CDR1 LGHDT and CDR2 YNNKEL (reference sequence). The germline V and J ends were trimmed by 4 bases and 4 bases, with 16 bases remaining between them. The CDR3 DNA is TGTGCCAGCAGCCGCCACCAGACCGGAGGCTATGGCTACACCTTC. Amino acids: CASSRHQTGGYGYTF.

This clonotype has ten or more counts. The J gene is TRBJ2-7, the V gene TRBV3-1, with TRBD1 matching 7 bases. The trim removed 10 bases at V and 3 bases at J, leaving 9 bases unmatched. The CDR3 contains 13 residues. The germline V gene encodes CDR1 LGHDT and CDR2 YNNKEL (reference sequence). DNA of the CDR3: TGTGCCACCAAGCGACAGGGAAACTACGAGCAGTACTTC. As protein: CATKRQGNYEQYF.

This clonotype was found a few times. This chain joins TRBV29-1 and TRBJ2-5; the D gene is possibly TRBD2 (5 bases). Germline assignment: CDR1 SQVTM and CDR2 ANQGSEA. There are 13 residues in the CDR3. Trimming removed 6 bases at V and 5 bases at J, with 16 bases between. CDR3 sequence: CSVALDFVETQYF. CDR3 DNA sequence: TGCAGCGTCGCCCTGGACTTTGTGGAGACCCAGTACTTC.

Concerning this clonotype itself: One base away lies a much larger clone, so this may be a sequencing read error. This rearrangement joins TRBV27 to TRBJ1-1; 8 nucleotides match TRBD1. There are 13 residues in the CDR3. After removal of 5 bases from V and 7 bases from J, the junction contained 6 bases not matched to a gene. The germline V gene encodes CDR1 MNHEY and CDR2 SMNVEV (reference sequence). CDR3 in amino acids: CASSQQTGVEAFF. The CDR3 coding sequence is TGTGCCAGCAGTCAACAGACAGGGGTTGAAGCTTTCTTT.

There are many counts of this clonotype. This chain uses TRBV5-1 with TRBJ2-7; the D is unclear. Trimming took 0 bases from V and 4 from J, leaving 17 bases between them. CDR1 and CDR2 (germline): SGHRS, YFSETQ. The CDR3 length is 16 residues. CDR3: CASSLGASSPQYEQYF. The CDR3 coding sequence is TGCGCCAGCAGCTTGGGGGCCTCCTCACCCCAATACGAGCAGTACTTC.

The rearrangement links TRBV20-1 to TRBJ1-5; 7 bases agree with TRBD1. This CDR3 contains 14 residues. In germline, CDR1 is DFQATT, CDR2 SNEGSKA (reference sequence). Trimming at V came to 5 bases and at J to 2 bases, leaving 6 bases not matched to a gene. The DNA for the CDR3 is TGCAGTGCTGAACTCAGGGGGGGCAATCAGCCCCAGCATTTT. This translates into CSAELRGGNQPQHF.

This clonotype was counted ten times or more. The gene calls are TRBV3-1 and TRBJ1-1; D unresolved. CDR1 and CDR2 (germline): LGHDT, YNNKEL (reference sequence). V was cut by 3 bases and J by 7 bases, with 15 bases left in between. This CDR3 comprises 14 residues. Here the CDR3 reads CASSHQVPGGEAFF. As DNA, the CDR3 is TGTGCCAGCAGCCACCAAGTTCCGGGAGGTGAAGCTTTCTTT.

In this sample, this clonotype turned up many times. The chain uses TRBV9 and TRBJ1-3; possible D gene TRBD1, 5 bases. Trimming shortened V by 0 bases and J by 3 bases, and 13 bases separated the two germline ends. CDR3 length equals 16 residues. From germline, CDR1 is SGDLS and CDR2 YYNGEE. CDR3 protein: CASSVGGTDSGNTIYF. The CDR3 region has the DNA TGTGCCAGCAGCGTAGGGGGGACCGATAGTGGAAACACCATATATTTT.

This clonotype was recorded a few times. The V and J genes are TRBV7-6 and TRBJ2-7, with D perhaps matching TRBD1 (5 bases). Germline V gene sequence: CDR1 SGHVS, CDR2 FNYEAQ. The CDR3 totals 13 residues. Deletions cut 0 bases from V and 3 bases from J, with 6 bases between. This chain's CDR3 is CASSLAGRYEQYF. The CDR3 nucleotides are TGTGCCAGCAGCTTAGCGGGGCGCTACGAGCAGTACTTC.

This clonotype was seen a few times. This chain joins TRBV29-1 and TRBJ2-7; TRBD1 is a possible D gene (5 bases). The germline CDR1 and CDR2 sequences are SQVTM and ANQGSEA. This CDR3 has 14 amino acids. Trimming stripped 6 bases from V and 6 bases from J, with 21 bases between. DNA for the CDR3: TGCAGCGTCTGCACCTCGACAGAGACGGGCGAGCAGTACTTC. This translates into CSVCTSTETGEQYF.

Only a few counts were recorded for this clonotype. This chain joins TRBV6-5 and TRBJ2-3, with a weak D call TRBD1 (6 bases). Trimming took off 2 bases at V and 9 bases at J, with 18 bases between the two ends. The CDR3 is made up of 15 amino acids. The germline gives CDR1 MNHEY, CDR2 SVGAGI. CDR3 in DNA: TGTGCCAGCAGTTACATGGGGGCAGGGCTCATCACGCAGTATTTT. Amino acid sequence: CASSYMGAGLITQYF.

This clonotype turned up a few times. This chain uses TRBV4-2 with TRBJ2-7; 9 nucleotides line up with TRBD2. The germline V gene has CDR1 LGHNA and CDR2 YNFKEQ. CDR3 size: 16 residues. The trim removed 1 base at V and 4 bases at J, leaving 8 bases unmatched. CDR3 region: CASSQGSGGRNYEQYF. The CDR3, as DNA: TGTGCCAGCAGCCAAGGCAGCGGGGGGCGGAATTACGAGCAGTACTTC.

This clonotype was counted ten times or more. The V call is TRBV29-1, the J call TRBJ1-1; TRBD1 matches 7 bases. CDR1 SQVTM and CDR2 ANQGSEA come from the germline V gene. V shed 4 bases and J 1 base; nucleotides not matched to a gene: 6. The CDR3 consists of 14 residues. Here the CDR3 reads CSVATGTSNTEAFF. The DNA for the CDR3 is TGCAGCGTTGCGACAGGGACGTCGAACACTGAAGCTTTCTTT.